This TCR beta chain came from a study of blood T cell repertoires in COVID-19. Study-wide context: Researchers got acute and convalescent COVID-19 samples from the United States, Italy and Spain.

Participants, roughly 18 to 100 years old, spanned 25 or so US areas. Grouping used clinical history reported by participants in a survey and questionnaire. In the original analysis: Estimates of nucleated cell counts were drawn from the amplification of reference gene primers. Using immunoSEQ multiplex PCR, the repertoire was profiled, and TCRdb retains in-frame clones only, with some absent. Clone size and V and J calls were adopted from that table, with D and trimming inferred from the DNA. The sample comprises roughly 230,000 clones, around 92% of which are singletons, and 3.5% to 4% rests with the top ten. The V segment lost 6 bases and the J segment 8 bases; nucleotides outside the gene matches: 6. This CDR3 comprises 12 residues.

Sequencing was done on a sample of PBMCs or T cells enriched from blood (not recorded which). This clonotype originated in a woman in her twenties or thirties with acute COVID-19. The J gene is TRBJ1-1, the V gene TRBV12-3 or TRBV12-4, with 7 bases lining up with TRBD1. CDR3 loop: CASRTKDREAFF. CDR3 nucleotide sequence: TGTGCCAGCAGGACAAAGGACAGGGAAGCTTTCTTT.